Presented here are 21 T cell receptor beta chains from one specimen sequenced in a study of radiotherapy plus CTLA-4 blockade in lung cancer. Some clones are missing from TCRdb's copy, which holds only in-frame ones; the method was immunoSEQ multiplex PCR. The sample lists 45,000 to 55,000 clones; 65% to 85% were seen once. The sample consisted of peripheral blood, taken from a patient treated with radiotherapy plus ipilimumab. The source is a human donor with non-small cell lung cancer who had a partial response to radiotherapy plus ipilimumab.

This rearrangement joins TRBV4-3 to TRBJ1-5, with TRBD1 identical over 7 bases. This CDR3 contains 15 residues. CDR1 and CDR2 (germline): LGHNA, YSLEER. With 1 base clipped from V and 1 base from J, the junction kept 1 base outside the gene matches. This CDR3 reads CASSQVTGSNQPQHF. CDR3 bases: TGCGCCAGCAGCCAAGTGACAGGGAGCAATCAGCCCCAGCATTTT.

The chain is built from TRBV5-1 and TRBJ2-2; D is perhaps TRBD1 (6 bases). V lost 0 bases to trimming and J lost 6 bases, with 12 bases between them. CDR1 SGHRS and CDR2 YFSETQ come from the germline V gene. The CDR3 contains 15 residues. This CDR3 reads CASSLDSRGPGELFF. The CDR3 coding sequence is TGCGCCAGCAGCTTGGACTCCAGGGGCCCCGGGGAGCTGTTTTTT.

This rearrangement joins TRBV19 to TRBJ1-3; tentative D call: TRBD1 (6 bases). This CDR3 has 13 residues. Germline CDR1 LNHDA, CDR2 SQIVND (reference sequence). V gave up 6 bases and J gave up 0 bases, with 6 bases separating them. The CDR3 bases are TGTGCCAGTAGACAGGGCTCTGGAAACACCATATATTTT. It translates to CASRQGSGNTIYF.

This chain links TRBV5-1 with TRBJ2-7; unclear D gene. The V and J ends lost 7 bases and 1 base respectively, with 12 bases between them. Germline CDR1 SGHRS, CDR2 YFSETQ. The CDR3 loop spans 13 amino acids. In DNA form, the CDR3 reads TGCGCCAGCTGGGTGACAAAATCCTACGAGCAGTACTTC. It codes for CASWVTKSYEQYF.

The chain has TRBV5-1 and TRBJ2-2; no clear D gene. The V end lost 0 bases, the J end lost 10 bases, and 7 bases lay between the germline ends. The CDR3 spans 12 residues. The germline gives CDR1 SGHRS, CDR2 YFSETQ. DNA for the CDR3: TGCGCCAGCAGCTTGGTTGGAGAGGAGCTGTTTTTT. It yields the protein CASSLVGEELFF.

The CDR3 is CASSSRGGGITLNEQFF. The CDR3 nucleotides are TGTGCCAGCAGCTCTCGTGGAGGGGGCATTACATTGAATGAGCAGTTCTTC. This rearrangement joins TRBV7-9 to TRBJ2-1; D is possibly TRBD1 (7 bases). The germline V gene has CDR1 SEHNR and CDR2 FQNEAQ (reference sequence). Trimming took off 4 bases at V and 7 bases at J, with 23 bases between the two ends. This CDR3 region has 17 residues.

The CDR3 sequence is CASSPPRDIYEQYF. The CDR3 bases are TGTGCCAGCAGCCCCCCACGGGACATCTACGAGCAGTACTTC. This sequence joins TRBV7-8 and TRBJ2-7; possibly TRBD1 for D (6 bases). Germline V lookup: CDR1 SGHVS, CDR2 FQNEAQ. This CDR3 has 14 amino acids. V dropped 5 bases and J dropped 3 bases, with 14 bases sitting between them.

The rearrangement uses TRBV4-1 and TRBJ2-7, with TRBD1 matching over 8 bases. After removal of 1 base from V and 6 bases from J, the junction contained 5 bases not matched to a gene. This CDR3 is built from 14 residues. From germline, CDR1 is MGHRA and CDR2 YSYEKL. The CDR3 spells CASSQVDRVGEQYF. The CDR3 DNA reads as TGCGCCAGCAGCCAAGTGGACAGGGTGGGCGAGCAGTACTTC.

The J gene is TRBJ2-7, the V gene TRBV4-3; no firm D call. Germline V lookup: CDR1 LGHNA, CDR2 YSLEER. The V and J ends lost 0 bases and 0 bases respectively, with 6 bases between them. This CDR3 spans 14 amino acids. The CDR3 nucleotides read TGCGCCAGCAGCCAAGATCCTACCTCCTACGAGCAGTACTTC. Translated, it gives CASSQDPTSYEQYF.

The V gene is TRBV11-2, the J gene TRBJ2-7, with D possibly being TRBD1 (5 bases). CDR3 length: 15 residues. V lost 3 bases, J lost 2 bases, and 14 bases lay in between. Germline-derived CDR1 and CDR2 are SGHAT and FQNNGV. CDR3 DNA: TGTGCCAGCAGCTTGGTTCACAGGATTCCCTACGAGCAGTACTTC. Its protein is CASSLVHRIPYEQYF.

The chain joins TRBV7-2 to TRBJ2-4; TRBD1 agrees at 8 bases. The germline CDR1 and CDR2 sequences are SGHTA and FQGNSA. This CDR3 contains 15 residues. V was pared by 1 base and J by 7 bases, with 6 bases of the junction left unmatched. CDR3 residues: CASSLVRTGMNIQYF. CDR3 DNA: TGTGCCAGCAGCTTAGTGCGGACAGGGATGAACATTCAGTACTTC.

This clone is categorized as medium-sized. This rearrangement joins TRBV5-1 to TRBJ2-1; D call uncertain. Germline V gene data show CDR1 as SGHRS and CDR2 as YFSETQ. The CDR3 spans 13 residues. Trimming took off 2 bases at V and 5 bases at J, with 8 bases between the two ends. CDR3 nucleotides: TGCGCCAGCAGCTTCTCCCCCCACAATGAGCAGTTCTTC. Amino acid sequence: CASSFSPHNEQFF.

CDR3 DNA: TGTGCCTGGATGGGGCACAATGAGCAGTTCTTC. Translation gives CAWMGHNEQFF. This chain connects TRBV30 to TRBJ2-1, with a possible D match to TRBD1 (5 bases). V lost 4 bases, J lost 5 bases, and 6 bases lay in between. This CDR3 spans 11 amino acids. Germline CDR1 GTSNPN, CDR2 SVGIG (reference sequence).

The chain uses TRBV6-1 and TRBJ2-2, with D hard to call. CDR3 size: 13 residues. The germline V and J ends were trimmed by 5 bases and 7 bases, with 11 bases remaining between them. The germline CDR1 and CDR2 sequences are MNHNS and SASEGT. CDR3 protein: CASSPYEDGELFF. The DNA for the CDR3 is TGTGCCAGCAGTCCCTATGAGGACGGGGAGCTGTTTTTT.

V is TRBV5-1 and J is TRBJ1-4; 11 bases are a match to TRBD1. After removal of 4 bases from V and 11 bases from J, the junction contained 10 bases not matched to a gene. The CDR3 length is 15 residues. Looked up from germline, CDR1 is SGHRS and CDR2 is YFSETQ. Here the CDR3 reads CASSTGTGGDGKLFF. CDR3 sequence (DNA): TGCGCCAGCAGCACCGGGACAGGGGGAGATGGGAAACTGTTTTTT.

This clone was found a few times. V and J are TRBV5-1 and TRBJ1-5, with TRBD1 matching over 9 bases. J was trimmed by 7 bases and V by 4 bases; bases with no gene match: 9. Germline-derived CDR1 and CDR2 are SGHRS and YFSETQ. The CDR3 is 15 amino acids. CDR3 sequence: CASSPGQGNWQPQHF. The CDR3 coding sequence is TGCGCCAGCAGCCCCGGACAGGGGAATTGGCAGCCCCAGCATTTT.

The chain carries TRBV28 and TRBJ1-3, with a possible D match to TRBD1 (5 bases). The V end lost 4 bases, the J end lost 0 bases, and 13 bases lay between the germline ends. This CDR3 spans 16 amino acids. Germline lookup yields CDR1 MDHEN and CDR2 SYDVKM. The CDR3 bases are TGTGCCAGCAGTTCGTTCACAGGCGACTCTGGAAACACCATATATTTT. Its translation: CASSSFTGDSGNTIYF.

The rearrangement uses TRBV19 and TRBJ2-2, with D possibly matching TRBD1 (5 bases). The germline V gene encodes CDR1 LNHDA and CDR2 SQIVND (reference sequence). The CDR3 has 17 amino acids. V lost 2 bases and J lost 5, with 18 bases in between. The DNA for the CDR3 is TGTGCCAGTAGTATAAGTTCTGGGGCAGGGTTAACCGGGGAGCTGTTTTTT. It codes for CASSISSGAGLTGELFF.

CDR3 protein: CASSPNGDSTDTQYF. Written as DNA, the CDR3 is TGTGCCAGTAGTCCGAACGGGGACTCCACAGATACGCAGTATTTT. The V call is TRBV19, the J call TRBJ2-3; the D gene is possibly TRBD2 (6 bases). The CDR3 loop spans 15 amino acids. Germline V CDR1 and CDR2: LNHDA, SQIVND (reference sequence). With 5 bases removed from V and 2 bases from J, the gap between germline ends came to 14 bases.

A single count supports this clone. The chain recombines TRBV27 with TRBJ1-2; D uncertain. The CDR3 runs 12 residues. Germline V gives CDR1 MNHEY, CDR2 SMNVEV (reference sequence). V lost 8 bases, J lost 9 bases, and 16 bases lay in between. CDR3 in DNA: TGTGCCAGCGGCGATGGAGTCCTGAGCTACACCTTC. Translation gives CASGDGVLSYTF.

The gene calls are TRBV9 and TRBJ2-7, with TRBD2 matching over 9 bases. The CDR3 has 16 residues. CDR1 is SGDLS, CDR2 YYNGEE, per germline. After removal of 0 bases from V and 6 bases from J, the junction contained 10 bases not matched to a gene. This CDR3 reads CASSVGAGGGASEQYF. The DNA for the CDR3 is TGTGCCAGCAGCGTAGGGGCGGGCGGGGGGGCCAGCGAGCAGTACTTC.